One and the same sample provided the 27 T cell receptor beta chains below, sequenced in a study of T cell responses to AZD1222 COVID-19 vaccine. The table came from immunoSEQ multiplex PCR; TCRdb's copy has only in-frame clones and leaves some out. The top ten clones hold 2.8% of a sample with around 96,000 clones, about 88% of them seen once. The input for sequencing was peripheral blood, taken on day 0 of AZD1222 vaccination. Every receptor here comes from an adult in good health.

The rearrangement links TRBV5-1 to TRBJ2-5; tentatively, D is TRBD2 (5 bases). CDR3 length equals 18 residues. Between the trimmed V and J ends, which lost 1 base and 7 bases, there was a span of 26 bases. The V gene's germline CDR1 is SGHRS and CDR2 YFSETQ. The CDR3 sequence: CASSLQTRGREPWGTQYF. DNA for the CDR3: TGCGCCAGCAGCTTGCAAACTCGGGGTAGGGAGCCATGGGGGACCCAGTACTTC. Together with reference TRBV5-1 and TRBJ2-5, the CDR3 gives the full variable domain: KAGVTQTPRYLIKTRGQQVTLSCSPISGHRSVSWYQQTPGQGLQFLFEYFSETQRNKGNFPGRFSGRQFSNSRSEMNVSTLELGDSALYLCASSLQTRGREPWGTQYFGPGTRLLVL.

The rearrangement uses TRBV2 and TRBJ1-4; 9 nucleotides line up with TRBD1. CDR1 and CDR2 from the germline V gene are SNHLY and FYNNEI. The CDR3 spans 15 residues. The V segment lost 9 bases and the J segment 5 bases; nucleotides outside the gene matches: 10. The CDR3 region is CASSQGQGQNEKLFF. In DNA, the CDR3 is TGTGCCAGTAGCCAGGGACAGGGCCAAAATGAAAAACTGTTTTTT.

The chain joins TRBV3-1 (or the pseudogene TRBV3-2) to TRBJ1-2, with 10 bases matching TRBD1. This CDR3 has 12 residues. V trimming: 7 bases; J trimming: 8 bases; junction bases outside the gene matches: 4. Germline lookup yields CDR1 LGHDT and CDR2 YNNKEL (reference sequence). CDR3 in amino acids: CASTSTGGGYTF. The CDR3 DNA is TGTGCCAGCACCTCGACAGGGGGCGGCTACACCTTC.

The V call is TRBV4-1, the J call TRBJ2-5; 10 bases fit TRBD2. Germline V gives CDR1 MGHRA, CDR2 YSYEKL. Losses at the gene ends were 8 bases for V and 4 bases for J; bases not matched to a gene: 4. The CDR3 has 13 residues. Written as DNA, the CDR3 is TGCGCCAGCGGGGCTAGCGGGGGAGAGACCCAGTACTTC. It translates to CASGASGGETQYF.

The chain has TRBV4-3 and TRBJ2-2; 13 nucleotides match TRBD2. V shed 4 bases, J shed 5 bases, and the junction held 4 bases outside the gene matches. CDR3 length: 16 amino acids. Looked up from germline, CDR1 is LGHNA and CDR2 is YSLEER. DNA for the CDR3: TGCGCCAGCAGCCCCTGGACTAGCGGGGGTACCGGGGAGCTGTTTTTT. It codes for CASSPWTSGGTGELFF.

The CDR3 DNA is TGTGCCAGCAACGATCTGACAGGGGGGATTGGAAACACCATATATTTT. It translates to CASNDLTGGIGNTIYF. The V gene is TRBV4-2, the J gene TRBJ1-3; 9 bases align to TRBD1. Trimming at V came to 7 bases and at J to 3 bases, leaving 10 bases not matched to a gene. The V gene's germline CDR1 is LGHNA and CDR2 YNFKEQ. The CDR3 length is 16 residues.

This sequence joins TRBV5-8 and TRBJ1-2; 7 nucleotides match TRBD1. The CDR3 is made up of 15 amino acids. V was clipped by 0 bases and J by 8 bases; unmatched bases: 10. Germline CDR1 reads SGHTS; CDR2 reads YDEGEE. CDR3 sequence: CASSLVRGSAYGYTF. CDR3 DNA sequence: TGTGCCAGCAGCTTGGTCAGGGGGTCTGCTTACGGCTACACCTTC.

This clone was seen only once. The chain couples TRBV15 to TRBJ1-2; D gene unclear. V shed 0 bases and J shed 0 bases, with 20 bases lying between them. The CDR3 totals 19 residues. Germline assignment: CDR1 LNHNV and CDR2 YYDKDF (reference sequence). The CDR3 nucleotides read TGTGCCACCAGCAGAGATAAGGTTGACCGCGACTGGTCTAACTATGGCTACACCTTC. This translates into CATSRDKVDRDWSNYGYTF.

V is TRBV27 and J is TRBJ2-3; 8 bases line up with TRBD2. Germline values: CDR1 MNHEY, CDR2 SMNVEV (reference sequence). V dropped 5 bases and J dropped 2; count of bases not matched to a gene: 9. CDR3 size: 16 residues. CDR3: CASSPRVAGPTDTQYF. As DNA, the CDR3 is TGTGCCAGCAGTCCGAGAGTAGCGGGGCCCACAGATACGCAGTATTTT.

This clone was detected only a few times. This chain links TRBV12-5 with TRBJ2-1; 14 bases map to TRBD2. This CDR3 is 15 amino acids long. V was clipped by 3 bases and J by 7 bases; unmatched bases: 2. Germline lookup yields CDR1 LGHNT and CDR2 FRNRAP. CDR3 region: CASGLGTSGGNEQFF. The CDR3 DNA reads TGTGCTAGTGGTTTAGGGACTAGCGGGGGTAATGAGCAGTTCTTC. Combining the CDR3 with reference TRBV12-5 and TRBJ2-1 gives the whole variable domain DARVTQTPRHKVTEMGQEVTMRCQPILGHNTVFWYRQTMMQGLELLAYFRNRAPLDDSGMPKDRFSAEMPDATLATLKIQPSEPRDSAVYFCASGLGTSGGNEQFFGPGTRLTVL.

V usage is TRBV29-1 and J usage is TRBJ1-4; 8 bases agree with TRBD1. With 7 bases clipped from V and 7 bases from J, the junction kept 8 bases outside the gene matches. Germline values: CDR1 SQVTM, CDR2 ANQGSEA. The CDR3 length is 13 residues. The CDR3 is CSGWTGSGEKLFF. The CDR3, as DNA: TGCAGCGGCTGGACAGGGTCGGGTGAAAAACTGTTTTTT.

This chain links TRBV6-5 with TRBJ1-5, with 7 positions matching TRBD1. V was pared by 5 bases and J by 2 bases, with 6 bases of the junction left unmatched. There are 15 residues in the CDR3. Germline V gene data show CDR1 as MNHEY and CDR2 as SVGAGI. The CDR3: CASSQGVIGNQPQHF. As DNA, the CDR3 is TGTGCCAGCAGTCAGGGGGTGATTGGCAATCAGCCCCAGCATTTT.

The chain joins TRBV3-1 (or the pseudogene TRBV3-2) to TRBJ2-7, with a possible D match to TRBD2 (7 bases). Trimming removed 6 bases at V and 3 bases at J, with 21 bases between. This CDR3 is built from 16 residues. Germline values: CDR1 LGHDT, CDR2 YNNKEL (reference sequence). This chain's CDR3 is CASRQNGGGSNYEQYF. The CDR3 nucleotides are TGTGCCAGCAGGCAAAATGGGGGGGGCTCCAACTACGAGCAGTACTTC.

V usage is TRBV27 and J usage is TRBJ2-2; D remains ambiguous. Per the germline V gene, CDR1 is MNHEY and CDR2 is SMNVEV (reference sequence). Between the trimmed V and J ends, which lost 5 bases and 2 bases, there was a span of 3 bases. The CDR3 totals 12 residues. The CDR3 spells CASSPNTGELFF. CDR3 in DNA: TGTGCCAGCAGTCCTAACACCGGGGAGCTGTTTTTT.

The V and J genes are TRBV6-2 or TRBV6-3 and TRBJ2-1; maybe TRBD2 (6 bases). The CDR3 runs 16 residues. CDR1 is MNHEY and CDR2 is SVGEGT in the germline V gene. Trimming stripped 2 bases from V and 6 bases from J, with 17 bases between. The CDR3 DNA follows: TGTGCCAGCAGTTACCTCCGGGACTTCAGTGGCAATGAGCAGTTCTTC. This encodes CASSYLRDFSGNEQFF.

The chain links TRBV5-6 to TRBJ1-2; D is possibly TRBD1 (5 bases). Germline V gene sequence: CDR1 SGHDT, CDR2 YYEEEE. V was pared by 4 bases and J by 2 bases, with 18 bases between. CDR3 length: 16 amino acids. The CDR3 here is CASSLFGASGNYGYTF. DNA of the CDR3: TGTGCCAGCAGCCTATTTGGGGCATCGGGGAACTATGGCTACACCTTC.

V is TRBV5-1 and J is TRBJ1-4; TRBD1 agrees at 8 bases. Germline V gives CDR1 SGHRS, CDR2 YFSETQ. The CDR3 totals 16 residues. V lost 4 bases to trimming and J lost 5 bases; unmatched junction nucleotides: 10. The CDR3 here is CASSLRGGQGNEKLFF. The CDR3 nucleotides are TGCGCCAGCAGCCTCCGCGGCGGACAGGGAAATGAAAAACTGTTTTTT.

The J gene is TRBJ2-5, the V gene TRBV5-1; D may be TRBD1 (5 bases). This CDR3 region has 16 residues. V shed 0 bases and J shed 2 bases, with 14 bases lying between them. CDR1 is SGHRS, CDR2 YFSETQ, per germline. CDR3 nucleotide sequence: TGCGCCAGCAGCTTGGGAGTAGCAGGGAATCAAGAGACCCAGTACTTC. It specifies CASSLGVAGNQETQYF.

This clone was seen just once. This chain links TRBV5-5 with TRBJ2-7, with 7 bases aligning to TRBD1. Looked up from germline, CDR1 is SGHKS and CDR2 is YYEKEE (reference sequence). The CDR3 runs to 17 residues. The V and J ends lost 2 bases and 3 bases, in that order; junction bases with no gene match: 14. The CDR3 loop reads CASSLPLVRGRNYEQYF. The DNA for the CDR3 is TGTGCCAGCAGCTTACCCCTGGTAAGGGGGCGCAACTACGAGCAGTACTTC. Using reference TRBV5-5 and TRBJ2-7 for the parts outside the CDR3, the full variable domain is DAGVTQSPTHLIKTRGQQVTLRCSPISGHKSVSWYQQVLGQGPQFIFQYYEKEERGRGNFPDRFSARQFPNYSSELNVNALLLGDSALYLCASSLPLVRGRNYEQYFGPGTRLTVT.

This chain connects TRBV24-1 to TRBJ2-1; a weak D match, TRBD2 (5 bases). CDR1 and CDR2 from the germline V gene are KGHDR and SFDVKD. Trimming stripped 3 bases from V and 10 bases from J, with 18 bases between. This CDR3 is built from 15 residues. The CDR3: CATSDSKRTGKEQFF. The CDR3, as DNA: TGTGCCACCAGTGATAGTAAACGGACCGGGAAAGAGCAGTTCTTC.

The rearrangement joins TRBV12-3 or TRBV12-4 to TRBJ1-2, with no clear D. With 10 bases removed from V and 5 bases from J, the gap between germline ends came to 17 bases. The CDR3 extends over 13 amino acids. The CDR3 DNA follows: TGTGCCACCTGGGCGGGGTACGGATATGGCTACACCTTC. Its translation is CATWAGYGYGYTF.

This sequence joins TRBV10-1 and TRBJ1-1; 7 bases agree with TRBD1. The junction had 16 bases not matched to a gene; V was cut back by 6 bases and J by 9 bases. The CDR3 loop spans 15 amino acids. Germline CDR1 reads WNHNN; CDR2 reads SYGVQD (reference sequence). CDR3 region: CASSSDPGQRLKAFF. DNA of the CDR3: TGCGCCAGCAGCTCGGATCCGGGACAGCGACTGAAAGCTTTCTTT.

This chain connects TRBV7-9 to TRBJ2-1; the D call may be TRBD1 or TRBD2 (5 bases each). The CDR3 sequence is 15 residues long. Germline assignment: CDR1 SEHNR and CDR2 FQNEAQ (reference sequence). V lost 3 bases, J lost 2 bases, and 11 bases lay in between. CDR3 DNA: TGTGCCAGCAGCTTGACGGGGCCTACCTACAATGAGCAGTTCTTC. Translated, it gives CASSLTGPTYNEQFF.

CDR3 nucleotide sequence: TGTGCCAGCAGCGTAGGACAGCCGAACACTGAAGCTTTCTTT. Its protein product is CASSVGQPNTEAFF. The chain joins TRBV9 to TRBJ1-1; D perhaps matches TRBD1 (5 bases). The CDR3 totals 14 residues. V was trimmed by 0 bases and J by 1 base, leaving 7 bases between them. Germline values: CDR1 SGDLS, CDR2 YYNGEE.

The rearrangement joins TRBV7-9 to TRBJ1-1; D is undetermined. The CDR3 runs to 12 residues. V was clipped by 5 bases and J by 2 bases, with 6 bases between them. Germline loops: CDR1 SEHNR, CDR2 FQNEAQ (reference sequence). CDR3 region: CASSNLNTEAFF. DNA of the CDR3: TGTGCCAGCAGCAACCTCAACACTGAAGCTTTCTTT. Looking up the rest from reference TRBV7-9 and TRBJ1-1 gives the full variable domain: DTGVSQNPRHKITKRGQNVTFRCDPISEHNRLYWYRQTLGQGPEFLTYFQNEAQLEKSRLLSDRFSAERPKGSFSTLEIQRTEQGDSAMYLCASSNLNTEAFFGQGTRLTVV.

Details on this clone: Being one base from a much bigger clone, this may be a read error. The CDR3 spells CASRYSYEQYF. In DNA form, the CDR3 reads TGTGCCAGCAGGTACTCCTACGAGCAGTACTTC. The rearrangement joins TRBV28 to TRBJ2-7, with no clear D. Per the germline V gene, CDR1 is MDHEN and CDR2 is SYDVKM. Trimming pared 6 bases from V and 0 bases from J, leaving 3 bases between. The CDR3 sequence is 11 residues long.

The rearrangement links TRBV7-9 to TRBJ2-3; D remains ambiguous. V lost 4 bases and J lost 2, with 10 bases in between. The CDR3 loop spans 14 amino acids. The germline V gene has CDR1 SEHNR and CDR2 FQNEAQ (reference sequence). The CDR3 protein is CASSSRTATDTQYF. For the CDR3, the DNA is TGTGCCAGCAGCTCCCGAACGGCCACAGATACGCAGTATTTT.